This T cell receptor beta chain stems from a study of tumor-infiltrating lymphocytes in primary liver carcinoma. For each extraction, RNA and DNA were obtained together from roughly 20-30 mg of unsorted bulk tissue. Priming with a constant-region primer yielded TCR beta cDNA from about 510 ng total RNA. Three nested multiplex PCR rounds, a slightly modified ARM-PCR, produced the libraries for TCR beta. In the first two PCR rounds, TRBV1-TRBV30 forward primers were paired with a C-beta reverse primer, and each round lasted about 9 cycles. One entry per CDR3 protein results from TCRdb running MiXCR on the multiplex PCR reads. The repertoire has about 20,000 distinct CDR3 sequences, 65% to 85% of them found once; the top ten carry over 35%. As for this clonotype: A read error is likely, as this CDR3 ends without the conserved phenylalanine or tryptophan.

Germline loops: CDR1 MNHEY, CDR2 SVGAGI. The CDR3 consists of 16 residues. Sample: liver tumor tissue from sampling region 1. Subset specified: tumor region T1, superior pole. This receptor was obtained from a middle-aged man with primary liver carcinoma and hepatitis B virus infection. This chain uses TRBV6-5 with TRBJ2-7; 7 bases match TRBD1. The CDR3: CAGRRGQAASFYEQYS. The CDR3, as DNA: TGTGCCGGCAGGCGCGGACAGGCAGCATCCTTTTACGAGCAGTACTCC.